The present TCR beta chain was sequenced within a study of cytotoxic CD8 clonotypes in ibrutinib-treated CLL. On the study more broadly: Once treatment had gone on for a median of around 11 months, range 6 to 36, response samples were drawn.

Germline V lookup: CDR1 ENHRY, CDR2 SYGVKD. This CDR3 is built from 14 residues. V lost 9 bases and J lost 4; bases outside the gene matches: 9. Produced via immunoSEQ multiplex PCR; TCRdb's table is partial and in-frame only. The top ten clones hold 14% of a sample with around 30,000 clones, 62% of them seen once. General study points: Higher circulating CD8+ T-cell counts strongly accompanied higher baseline clonality, above age-matched healthy donors.

As to this clone: What it binds is unknown. The same CDR3 also results from other DNA sequences found in this sample.

The sequenced sample was PBMCs, obtained before ibrutinib treatment. V gene TRBV10-3 combines with J gene TRBJ2-3; 8 nucleotides align to TRBD2. This clonotype was sampled from a human donor with chronic lymphocytic leukemia. The CDR3 reads CAMGSGAGADTQYF. The CDR3, as DNA: TGTGCCATGGGGAGTGGAGCGGGAGCAGATACGCAGTATTTT.